A single sample gave rise to the 10 T cell receptor beta chains below, sequenced in a study of prognosis after radiotherapy for stage I lung cancer. Genomic DNA was the source, and TCR beta CDR3 was amplified from it by two-round multiplex PCR. With primers specific to each TRBV and TRBJ gene, the first-round PCR was performed. TCRdb recomputed calls from the multiplex PCR reads with MiXCR, one row per CDR3 protein. The sample consists of around 31,000 distinct CDR3 sequences, 32% of them appearing once. The sequenced sample was PBMCs, obtained before or after stereotactic body radiation therapy (not recorded which). The origin of the receptors is a donor at least 50 years old with non-small cell lung cancer.

Details on this clonotype: An end of the junction differs from the germline gene, which may be a read error. The rearrangement joins TRBV12-3 or TRBV12-4 to TRBJ1-4; possible D gene TRBD1, 5 bases. This CDR3 is built from 13 residues. CDR3 DNA: TGTGCCAGCCGTTACAGGTTTAATGAAAAACTGTTTTTC. Translating it yields CASRYRFNEKLFF.

This clonotype was detected many times. The J gene is TRBJ2-2, the V gene TRBV5-1; D gene uncertain. CDR1 is SGHRS, CDR2 YFSETQ, per germline. The V and J ends lost 2 bases and 4 bases respectively, with 9 bases between them. The CDR3 runs to 14 residues. Here the CDR3 reads CASSLGPSTGELFF. The DNA of the CDR3 is TGCGCCAGCAGCTTAGGACCGAGCACCGGGGAGCTGTTTTTT.

This chain connects TRBV18 to TRBJ1-2, with D unclear. The CDR3 consists of 14 residues. V shed 8 bases and J shed 8 bases, with 21 bases lying between them. Per germline, CDR1 KGHSH and CDR2 LQKENI. The CDR3, as DNA: TGTGCCAGCGCTCCCGCGGTGGGCGCCGGGGGCTACACCTTC. Amino acids: CASAPAVGAGGYTF.

The chain combines TRBV19 with TRBJ1-1; D may be TRBD1 (5 bases). V lost 3 bases and J 4 bases, leaving 12 bases between the germline ends. From germline, CDR1 is LNHDA and CDR2 SQIVND (reference sequence). This CDR3 has 14 residues. CDR3 region: CASSIFRASTEAFF. The CDR3 DNA sequence: TGTGCCAGTAGTATCTTCAGGGCTAGCACTGAAGCTTTCTTT.

In the case of this clonotype: This probably arose from a read error, given a far larger clone one base away. The chain couples TRBV27 to TRBJ2-2; TRBD2 agrees at 7 bases. The CDR3 sequence is 14 residues long. V trimming: 7 bases; J trimming: 7 bases; junction bases outside the gene matches: 9. The germline V gene encodes CDR1 MNHEY and CDR2 SMNVEV (reference sequence). CDR3 residues: CASMPQGGNGELFF. In DNA, the CDR3 is TGTGCCAGCATGCCCCAGGGAGGGAACGGGGAGCTGTTTTTT.

This clonotype has ten or more counts. The genes are TRBV11-2 and TRBJ1-6; possibly TRBD1 for D (6 bases). Trimming stripped 6 bases from V and 10 bases from J, with 13 bases between. This CDR3 comprises 13 residues. Germline CDR1 is SGHAT and CDR2 is FQNNGV. The CDR3 sequence is CASSISRGSPLHF. Here the CDR3 DNA reads TGTGCCAGCAGTATCTCCAGGGGCTCACCCCTCCACTTT.

This clonotype occurred many times. This CDR3 is CASSLSQPQHF. Written as DNA, the CDR3 is TGTGCCAGCAGCTTGTCTCAGCCCCAGCATTTT. The chain recombines TRBV5-8 with TRBJ1-5, with D unclear. CDR3 size: 11 residues. From germline, CDR1 is SGHTS and CDR2 YDEGEE. V was pared by 1 base and J by 6 bases, with 2 bases between.

This clonotype was picked up many times. The chain couples TRBV6-1 to TRBJ2-1, with 12 bases aligning to TRBD1. CDR1 and CDR2 (germline): MNHNS, SASEGT. The CDR3 is 17 residues long. V dropped 5 bases and J dropped 2; count of bases not matched to a gene: 7. The CDR3 loop reads CASSPPGQGAAYNEQFF. CDR3 bases: TGTGCCAGCAGTCCCCCGGGACAGGGGGCCGCCTACAATGAGCAGTTCTTC.

There are many counts of this clonotype. This chain joins TRBV5-1 and TRBJ1-2; 9 bases are shared with TRBD1. This CDR3 region has 14 residues. CDR1 is SGHRS, CDR2 YFSETQ, per germline. V was clipped by 6 bases and J by 5 bases; unmatched bases: 8. In DNA form, the CDR3 reads TGCGCCAGCACCCAGGACAGGGGATTTTATGGCTACACCTTC. Protein product: CASTQDRGFYGYTF.

The chain employs TRBV12-3 or TRBV12-4 and TRBJ2-7, with D possibly matching TRBD1 (5 bases). V lost 4 bases and J lost 3, with 7 bases in between. This CDR3 has 12 residues. The CDR3 DNA reads TGTGCCAGCAGTTCTACAGGCTACGAGCAGTACTTC. Translated, it gives CASSSTGYEQYF.